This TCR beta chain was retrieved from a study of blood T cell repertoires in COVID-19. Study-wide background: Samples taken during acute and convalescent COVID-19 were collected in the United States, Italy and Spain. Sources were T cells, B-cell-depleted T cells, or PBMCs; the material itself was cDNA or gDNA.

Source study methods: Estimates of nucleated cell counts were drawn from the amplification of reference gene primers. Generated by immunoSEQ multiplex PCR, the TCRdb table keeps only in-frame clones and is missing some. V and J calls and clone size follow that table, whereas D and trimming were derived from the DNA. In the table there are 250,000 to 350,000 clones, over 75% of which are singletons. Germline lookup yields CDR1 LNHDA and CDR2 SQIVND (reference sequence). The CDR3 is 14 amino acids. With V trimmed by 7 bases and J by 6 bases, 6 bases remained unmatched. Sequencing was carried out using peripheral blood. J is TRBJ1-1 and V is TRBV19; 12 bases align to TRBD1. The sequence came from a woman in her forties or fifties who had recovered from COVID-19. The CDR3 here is CASNRDRGLSEAFF. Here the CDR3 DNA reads TGTGCCAGTAACCGGGACAGGGGGCTTTCTGAAGCTTTCTTT.